This TCR beta chain is from a study of blood T cell repertoires in COVID-19. Across the whole study: PBMCs, B-cell-depleted T cells, or T cells were the source of the cDNA or gDNA that made up the material.

Clones were sequenced by immunoSEQ multiplex PCR, and TCRdb holds only the in-frame ones, with some missing. Of some 390,000 clones in the sample, around nine tenths were seen once. The CDR3 totals 15 residues. Trimming removed 6 bases at V and 2 bases at J, with 12 bases between. Germline V gene data show CDR1 as KGHDR and CDR2 as SFDVKD. The V and J genes are TRBV24-1 and TRBJ2-2; a possible D gene is TRBD1 (6 bases). Sequencing was done on a sample of peripheral blood. The receptor comes from a human donor in a cohort sampled during active COVID-19. This CDR3 reads CATSLGGANTGELFF. In nucleotides, the CDR3 is TGTGCCACCAGTCTAGGGGGAGCCAACACCGGGGAGCTGTTTTTT.